The rows below give T cell receptor beta chains drawn from one sample of a study of T-cell reconstitution after alpha-beta-depleted transplantation in children. TCRdb reanalysed the PCR reads using MiXCR and keeps one entry per CDR3 protein. The repertoire holds 330,000 or so distinct CDR3 sequences, with 10% as singletons. Sequenced here: PBMCs from the stem cell graft donor, sampled from the stem cell graft. The source is a human donor who donated a stem cell graft to a child with acute lymphoblastic leukemia. The CDR3 runs from the conserved cysteine through the conserved F or W. A D gene is named only where the DNA matches it firmly. Size is stated for part of the rows, as once, few or many counts, or as a class when the clone is expanded.

>TRBJ2-1|TRBV4-3|TRBD2|few
CASSPGLAGDSYNEQFF
TGCGCCAGCAGCCCTGGACTAGCGGGGGACTCCTACAATGAGCAGTTCTTC
>TRBJ1-5|TRBV19|NA|NA
CASSIDLRTASNQPQHF
TGTGCCAGTAGTATAGATCTAAGGACAGCTAGCAATCAGCCCCAGCATTTT
>TRBJ2-7|TRBV28|NA|few
CASSIAGPAAYEQYF
TGTGCCAGCAGCATCGCCGGGCCCGCTGCCTACGAGCAGTACTTC
>TRBJ1-2|TRBV4-2|NA|many
CASTTIGMRGAEGYTF
TGTGCCAGCACCACAATCGGCATGCGGGGGGCGGAAGGCTACACCTTC
>TRBJ1-6|TRBV7-9|NA|few
CASSQYRDSNSPLHF
TGTGCCAGCAGCCAATACCGGGATTCAAATTCACCCCTCCACTTT
>TRBJ1-5|TRBV18|TRBD1|NA
CASSPRQGSEQPQHF
TGTGCCAGCTCCCCACGACAGGGGTCGGAGCAGCCCCAGCATTTT
>TRBJ2-1|TRBV5-1|NA|few
CASSLVWLVYNEQFF
TGCGCCAGCAGCTTGGTTTGGTTGGTCTACAATGAGCAGTTCTTC
>TRBJ1-5|TRBV7-8|TRBD1|few
CASSLSINRGRQPQHF
TGTGCCAGCAGCTTATCCATAAACAGGGGTCGGCAGCCCCAGCATTTT
>TRBJ2-1|TRBV20-1|TRBD2|NA
CSARVASGTSGRPYNEQFF
TGCAGTGCTAGGGTTGCTTCCGGGACTAGCGGGAGACCCTACAATGAGCAGTTCTTC
>TRBJ1-1|TRBV14|NA|few
CASSQLDSQIMNTEAFF
TGTGCCAGCAGCCAATTGGACAGCCAAATCATGAACACTGAAGCTTTCTTT
>TRBJ2-5|TRBV5-1|TRBD2|few
CASSRATSGIDQETQYF
TGCGCCAGCAGCCGGGCGACTAGCGGGATCGACCAAGAGACCCAGTACTTC
>TRBJ2-1|TRBV27|TRBD2|many
CASSPGGLAGVEQFF
TGTGCCAGCAGTCCCGGGGGACTAGCGGGAGTAGAGCAGTTCTTC
>TRBJ1-1|TRBV20-1|TRBD1|few
CSANRGRTEAFF
TGCAGTGCGAACAGGGGGCGGACTGAAGCTTTCTTT
>TRBJ2-7|TRBV5-1|NA|NA
CASSLAGGSGREQYF
TGCGCCAGCAGCTTGGCTGGGGGGTCCGGACGGGAGCAGTACTTC
>TRBJ1-1|TRBV5-1|NA|NA
CASSLGTDTEAFF
TGCGCCAGCAGCTTGGGGACGGACACTGAAGCTTTCTTT
>TRBJ2-1|TRBV4-2|TRBD1|NA
CASSQEKGTGDSYNEQFF
TGTGCCAGCAGCCAAGAAAAAGGGACAGGGGATTCCTACAATGAGCAGTTCTTC
>TRBJ2-2|TRBV4-1|TRBD2|NA
CASSSTSGRAAGTGELFF
TGCGCCAGCAGCTCGACTAGCGGGAGGGCCGCTGGAACCGGGGAGCTGTTTTTT
>TRBJ2-5|TRBV5-5|NA|NA
CASSRTVQETQYF
TGTGCCAGCAGCCGGACAGTCCAAGAGACCCAGTACTTC
>TRBJ1-5|TRBV20-1|NA|many
CSAPRGNQPQHF
TGCAGTGCTCCCCGGGGCAATCAGCCCCAGCATTTT
>TRBJ2-7|TRBV6-2/TRBV6-3|NA|NA
CASSYLHDGGKIFYEQYF
TGTGCCAGCAGTTACCTCCATGACGGCGGGAAAATCTTTTACGAGCAGTACTTC
>TRBJ2-7|TRBV6-2/TRBV6-3|TRBD2|NA
CASSSGGGSSYEQYF
TGTGCCAGCAGTTCTGGCGGGGGAAGCTCCTACGAGCAGTACTTC
>TRBJ2-1|TRBV6-5|TRBD2|NA
CASSSSAGLAGHYNEQFF
TGTGCCAGCAGTTCCTCGGCGGGACTAGCGGGACATTACAATGAGCAGTTCTTC